The rows below give T cell receptor beta chains drawn from one sample of a study of T cell clonotyping in hematopoietic cell transplantation. Assay: immunoSEQ multiplex PCR; the TCRdb copy retains only in-frame clones and omits some. This table has 40,000 to 55,000 clones, roughly 94% appearing once. Sequenced material: peripheral blood mononuclear cells. These receptors were obtained from a woman aged 45-60 years in good health. Some clones in this sample may be carry-over from other donors' samples. Both conserved end residues are trimmed from each CDR3.

J	V	CDR3
TRBJ2-7	TRBV7-9	ASSLRDAGLYEQY
TRBJ1-1	TRBV19	ASSIEESGQGDTEAF
TRBJ2-7	TRBV30	AWSADRSSYEQY
TRBJ2-5	TRBV5-6	ASSDALAGAETQY
TRBJ1-6	TRBV4-1	ASSLQPGTGDNSPLH
TRBJ1-2	TRBV6-1	ASGGGPGYGYT
TRBJ2-6	TRBV27	ASSDGTGGYAGANVLT
TRBJ1-6	TRBV11-3	ASSLSQDNSPLH
TRBJ1-3	TRBV5-1	ASSFTGYGNTIY
TRBJ1-2	TRBV29-1	SVETGFGYGYT
TRBJ2-2	TRBV19	ASSIRGADANTGELF
TRBJ2-2	TRBV4-2	ASSPWTGLTGELF
TRBJ1-2	TRBV19	ASSDGPAIYGYT
TRBJ2-7	TRBV7-3	ASSRSGVGDNEQY
TRBJ2-3	TRBV4-3	ASSQGEADTQY
TRBJ2-1	TRBV4-2	ASSQDLAGGIDEQF
TRBJ2-3	TRBV6-5	ASRETGGDTDTQY
TRBJ1-2	TRBV2	ASRKGADYGYT
TRBJ1-3	TRBV28	ASSPTGSGNTIY
TRBJ1-5	TRBV7-2	ASSFIGQPQH
TRBJ1-3	TRBV19	ASSRRQAVLSGNTIY
TRBJ1-5	TRBV27	ASSLRLNQPQH
TRBJ1-5	TRBV9	ASSVETLGPQH
TRBJ1-2	TRBV29-1	SVDTDRVGNT
TRBJ2-3	TRBV5-3	ARSLRGADTQY
TRBJ1-5	TRBV7-8	ASSFEGFPDSNQPQH
TRBJ1-2	TRBV6-1	ASSEAGASFGYT
TRBJ2-2	TRBV9	ASGNTGTNTGELF
TRBJ1-6	TRBV4-3	ASSHLGSPLH
TRBJ1-5	TRBV7-8	ASSLLGSLSNQPQH
TRBJ1-4	TRBV7-9	ASSPNEKLF
TRBJ2-1	TRBV7-6	ASSSPGLRNEQF
TRBJ1-2	TRBV29-1	SGGDRESYGYT
TRBJ1-2	TRBV6-1	ASSEAGRVLVGYT
TRBJ2-4	TRBV19	ASSPTGGLAKNIQY
TRBJ2-3	TRBV5-1	ASSPGDRRSTDTQY
TRBJ2-6	TRBV6-5	ASSYLLGGANVLT
TRBJ1-6	TRBV6-5	ASRVNEDRSPLH
TRBJ2-1	TRBV6-6	ASSYRVTGTNEQF
TRBJ1-2	TRBV10-3	AISEFSDRAYGYT
TRBJ2-5	TRBV5-6	ASSFGTGQETQY
TRBJ2-7	TRBV7-2	ASRTGPGDTGSYEQY
TRBJ1-3	TRBV4-2	ASSQQGYGNTIY
TRBJ1-4	TRBV4-1	ASSQEGQGNEKLF
TRBJ2-5	TRBV28	ASSPREGVETQY
TRBJ1-5	TRBV2	ASQQVSNQPQH